The 26 T cell receptor beta chains below come from one sample, sequenced in a study of spatial heterogeneity in lung cancer. Time point of the sample: sample taken at primary tumor resection. TCRdb itself ran the 5' RACE reads through MiXCR, one entry per CDR3 protein. The sample has 40,000 to 45,000 distinct CDR3 sequences, 6.5% to 7% seen once. The material was PBMCs, obtained at surgery. The receptor source for this set is a female donor with early-stage non-small cell lung cancer.

This clonotype was seen a handful of times. The CDR3 DNA sequence: TGTGCCAGCAGTTACGATGCCTTGGTGAACACTGAAGCTTTCTTT. This gives the protein CASSYDALVNTEAFF. The chain uses TRBV6-5 and TRBJ1-1, with D unclear. Per the germline V gene, CDR1 is MNHEY and CDR2 is SVGAGI. The length of the CDR3 is 15 residues. Deletions cut 2 bases from V and 0 bases from J, with 10 bases between.

This clonotype occurred a few times. This chain joins TRBV5-1 and TRBJ1-1, with D perhaps TRBD1 (5 bases). Germline V lookup: CDR1 SGHRS, CDR2 YFSETQ. V gave up 4 bases and J gave up 4 bases, with 14 bases separating them. The CDR3 contains 14 residues. CDR3 DNA: TGCGCCAGCAGCCAACAGACAGTTCCCACTGAAGCTTTCTTT. It encodes CASSQQTVPTEAFF.

The sample holds many counts of this clonotype. The rearrangement uses TRBV30 and TRBJ2-1, with no clear D. Germline assignment: CDR1 GTSNPN and CDR2 SVGIG (reference sequence). The V gene lost 0 bases and the J gene lost 5 bases, with 17 bases spanning the gap. The CDR3 runs to 16 residues. CDR3 sequence (DNA): TGTGCCTGGAGTGTACGGATTGGGCCGGCGCACAATGAGCAGTTCTTC. Its protein is CAWSVRIGPAHNEQFF.

This clonotype was found many times. V is TRBV18 and J is TRBJ1-1; 7 positions match TRBD1. The CDR3 spans 17 residues. Germline trimming cut 0 bases from V and 3 bases from J; bases unmatched to any gene: 10. Looked up from germline, CDR1 is KGHSH and CDR2 is LQKENI. DNA of the CDR3: TGTGCCAGCTCACCACCTCGTGGAGGGGGCCCCCACACTGAAGCTTTCTTT. Protein: CASSPPRGGGPHTEAFF.

This clonotype was detected only a few times. The rearrangement joins TRBV2 to TRBJ2-1; TRBD2 is a possible D gene (6 bases). Trimming removed 5 bases from V and 7 bases from J, with 12 bases in between. CDR1 is SNHLY and CDR2 is FYNNEI in the germline V gene. The CDR3 is made up of 13 amino acids. Here the CDR3 reads CASSTEGLNEQFF. CDR3 sequence (DNA): TGTGCCAGCAGTACGGAGGGTTTGAATGAGCAGTTCTTC.

This clonotype was recorded at least ten times. V usage is TRBV6-5 and J usage is TRBJ2-1; TRBD1 matches 11 bases. The CDR3 is 15 residues long. The V gene's germline CDR1 is MNHEY and CDR2 SVGAGI. V lost 2 bases and J lost 7; bases outside the gene matches: 4. The CDR3 reads CASSYGTGGRNEQFF. Written as DNA, the CDR3 is TGTGCCAGCAGTTACGGGACAGGGGGGAGGAATGAGCAGTTCTTC.

This clonotype was seen many times. The genes are TRBV7-3 and TRBJ1-6; D is undetermined. The CDR3 is made up of 14 amino acids. V was shortened by 4 bases and J by 7 bases, with 11 bases between the two germline ends. The V gene's germline CDR1 is SGHTA and CDR2 FQGTGA. CDR3 loop: CASSSRGLNSPLHF. The DNA for the CDR3 is TGTGCCAGCAGCTCCCGGGGTTTGAATTCACCCCTCCACTTT.

This clonotype came up many times. This chain joins TRBV12-3 or TRBV12-4 and TRBJ2-3; 8 nucleotides align to TRBD2. The CDR3 has 14 amino acids. V lost 7 bases and J lost 3; bases outside the gene matches: 6. CDR3 sequence: CASNGLAKTDTQYF. CDR3 coding DNA: TGTGCCAGCAACGGACTAGCAAAGACAGATACGCAGTATTTT.

This clonotype was detected many times. This chain connects TRBV25-1 to TRBJ2-5; D uncertain. Per the germline V gene, CDR1 is MGHDK and CDR2 is SYGVNS. V lost 3 bases and J 4 bases, leaving 9 bases between the germline ends. This CDR3 is built from 13 residues. Here the CDR3 DNA reads TGTGCCAGCAGTGATAGGGTAACAGAGACCCAGTACTTC. It yields the protein CASSDRVTETQYF.

The V call is TRBV4-1, the J call TRBJ1-1; D is ambiguous. Per the germline V gene, CDR1 is MGHRA and CDR2 is YSYEKL. The CDR3 spans 12 residues. V was shortened by 4 bases and J by 11 bases, with 14 bases between the two germline ends. CDR3 nucleotide sequence: TGCGCCAGCAGCCGACCCCCAGAGGAGGCTTTCTTT. It is translated as CASSRPPEEAFF.

The chain uses TRBV5-6 and TRBJ2-3, with D possibly being TRBD2 (6 bases). V lost 0 bases and J 3 bases, leaving 14 bases between the germline ends. Germline V CDR1 and CDR2: SGHDT, YYEEEE. The CDR3 contains 16 residues. CDR3: CASSLGALGGTDTQYF. The CDR3 DNA reads TGTGCCAGCAGCTTGGGGGCCCTAGGAGGGACAGATACGCAGTATTTT.

This clonotype has ten or more counts. V and J are TRBV29-1 and TRBJ2-7, with D perhaps matching TRBD1 or TRBD2 (6 bases each). Germline CDR1 is SQVTM and CDR2 is ANQGSEA. V was clipped by 6 bases and J by 7 bases, with 19 bases between them. This CDR3 is built from 13 residues. CDR3 nucleotide sequence: TGCAGCGTCCACCCCACGGGGGCGGGAGAGCAGTACTTC. As protein: CSVHPTGAGEQYF.

The V and J genes are TRBV6-1 and TRBJ2-2; D unclear. There are 14 residues in the CDR3. The V end was cut by 10 bases, the J end by 4 bases, with 16 bases between. Looked up from germline, CDR1 is MNHNS and CDR2 is SASEGT. Written as DNA, the CDR3 is TGTGCCACCCCCCTCCTGATGGGCACCGGGGAGCTGTTTTTT. Translating gives CATPLLMGTGELFF.

This clonotype was picked up many times. V usage is TRBV6-5 and J usage is TRBJ1-1; 7 bases line up with TRBD1. Germline V gives CDR1 MNHEY, CDR2 SVGAGI. The J segment lost 1 base and the V segment lost 1 base, leaving 3 bases of the junction unmatched. The CDR3 runs 15 residues. CDR3 DNA sequence: TGTGCCAGCAGTTACTACCAGGGGGGGAACACTGAAGCTTTCTTT. Residues: CASSYYQGGNTEAFF.

This clonotype was observed at least ten times. The chain uses TRBV27 and TRBJ1-5; no clear D gene. V was cut by 10 bases and J by 0 bases, with 16 bases left in between. CDR1 is MNHEY and CDR2 is SMNVEV in the germline V gene (reference sequence). The length of the CDR3 is 15 residues. CDR3 region: CAIVSGRDSNQPQHF. The CDR3 nucleotides are TGTGCCATCGTTTCAGGCCGGGATAGCAATCAGCCCCAGCATTTT.

This chain joins TRBV2 and TRBJ2-1; D tentatively reads TRBD1 or TRBD2 (5 bases each). This CDR3 is 15 amino acids long. CDR1 is SNHLY and CDR2 is FYNNEI in the germline V gene. Trimming left V 5 bases short and J 7 bases short, with 18 bases between. CDR3 bases: TGTGCCAGCAGTTCAGGGATCGAAGAGGGGAATGAGCAGTTCTTC. Translation: CASSSGIEEGNEQFF.

The sample holds a few counts of this clonotype. The genes are TRBV12-3 or TRBV12-4 and TRBJ2-1; 8 bases line up with TRBD1. The CDR3 loop spans 15 amino acids. V dropped 5 bases and J dropped 2; count of bases not matched to a gene: 5. As DNA, the CDR3 is TGTGCCAGCAGTCCGGGACAGGCCACCTACAATGAGCAGTTCTTC. It translates to CASSPGQATYNEQFF.

In this sample, this clonotype turned up many times. The chain carries TRBV3-1 and TRBJ1-1; no reliable D call. Germline V gene data show CDR1 as LGHDT and CDR2 as YNNKEL (reference sequence). The CDR3 covers 13 residues. Trimming cost V 4 bases and J 4 bases, with 10 bases left between them. The CDR3 nucleotides read TGTGCCAGCAGCCCCTATTGGCGCACTGAAGCTTTCTTT. As protein: CASSPYWRTEAFF.

In its sample, this clonotype was seen many times. This chain links TRBV6-5 with TRBJ2-6; the D is unclear. The germline CDR1 and CDR2 sequences are MNHEY and SVGAGI. Trimming left V 0 bases short and J 3 bases short, with 6 bases between. This CDR3 has 15 residues. The CDR3 loop is CASSYSLVGANVLTF. CDR3 DNA: TGTGCCAGCAGTTACTCTCTAGTTGGGGCCAACGTCCTGACTTTC.

The V gene is TRBV7-9, the J gene TRBJ2-5; D gene uncertain. The CDR3 has 12 amino acids. Germline CDR1 and CDR2: SEHNR and FQNEAQ (reference sequence). Deletions cut 5 bases from V and 4 bases from J, with 8 bases between. The CDR3, as DNA: TGTGCCAGCAGCGGCGGTCGAGAGACCCAGTACTTC. Encoded protein: CASSGGRETQYF.

In this sample, this clonotype turned up many times. The CDR3 here is CASSLGDTAPEAFF. In nucleotides, the CDR3 is TGTGCCAGCAGCTTAGGGGACACCGCCCCTGAAGCTTTCTTT. The chain has TRBV7-9 and TRBJ1-1; TRBD1 might be the D (6 bases). CDR1 is SEHNR and CDR2 is FQNEAQ in the germline V gene (reference sequence). Trimming removed 1 base at V and 6 bases at J, with 12 bases between. The CDR3 has 14 amino acids.

This clonotype was counted at least ten times. The V call is TRBV6-5, the J call TRBJ2-3; D gene ambiguous. The CDR3 loop spans 15 amino acids. CDR1 is MNHEY and CDR2 is SVGAGI in the germline V gene. V was trimmed by 0 bases and J by 4 bases, leaving 11 bases between them. The CDR3 region has the DNA TGTGCCAGCAGTTACTCCGCAGGCGGAGCAGATACGCAGTATTTT. It codes for CASSYSAGGADTQYF.

As regards this clonotype: Sequence at one end of the junction differs from germline and may be a read error. The DNA of the CDR3 is TGTGCCAGCAGCTCACACAGGGGGCCCACAAATACGCAGTATTTT. Its translation: CASSSHRGPTNTQYF. The rearrangement joins TRBV5-4 to TRBJ2-3; 9 positions match TRBD1. CDR3 size: 15 residues. Germline CDR1 reads SGHNT; CDR2 reads YYREEE (reference sequence).

This clonotype occurred many times. In DNA, the CDR3 is TGTGCCATCAGTGACTCTGTAGCGGGGTTAAACACCGGGGAGCTGTTTTTT. It is translated as CAISDSVAGLNTGELFF. V gene TRBV10-3 combines with J gene TRBJ2-2; 8 nucleotides match TRBD2. This CDR3 comprises 17 residues. V lost 3 bases, J lost 2 bases, and 8 bases stayed unmatched. The germline CDR1 and CDR2 sequences are ENHRY and SYGVKD.

The chain recombines TRBV7-2 with TRBJ1-5; 8 nucleotides align to TRBD1. This CDR3 has 15 amino acids. The trim removed 4 bases at V and 7 bases at J, leaving 9 bases unmatched. Per the germline V gene, CDR1 is SGHTA and CDR2 is FQGNSA. The CDR3 spells CASSSRQGAGQPQHF. DNA of the CDR3: TGTGCCAGCAGCTCGCGCCAGGGGGCTGGGCAGCCCCAGCATTTT.

This clonotype was detected ten times or more. This CDR3 reads CSVVSGAGANVLTF. The DNA of the CDR3 is TGCAGCGTTGTTTCCGGAGCTGGGGCCAACGTCCTGACTTTC. The rearrangement uses TRBV29-1 and TRBJ2-6; no clear D gene. V was shortened by 4 bases and J by 2 bases, with 9 bases between the two germline ends. CDR3 length equals 14 residues. CDR1 SQVTM and CDR2 ANQGSEA come from the germline V gene.